The 24 T cell receptor beta chains below all came from one sample that was sequenced in a study of blood T cell repertoires in COVID-19. Method: immunoSEQ multiplex PCR; TCRdb's copy keeps in-frame clones and lacks some. Among 200,000 to 250,000 clones, about 83% were seen once, and the ten largest hold 9% to 15%. The specimen sequenced was peripheral blood. These receptor sequences come from an elderly man with acute or convalescent COVID-19.

The V call is TRBV4-3, the J call TRBJ1-2; 9 positions match TRBD1. The V gene end was trimmed by 3 bases and the J gene end by 2 bases; junction bases not matched to a gene: 13. The V gene's germline CDR1 is LGHNA and CDR2 YSLEER. The CDR3 spans 18 residues. The CDR3 bases are TGCGCCAGCAGCCAGGAGTGGGGACAGGGTTTGTGGAACTATGGCTACACCTTC. Protein sequence: CASSQEWGQGLWNYGYTF.

This rearrangement joins TRBV27 to TRBJ1-3; D remains unclear. Deletions cut 5 bases from V and 4 bases from J, with 9 bases between. From germline, CDR1 is MNHEY and CDR2 SMNVEV (reference sequence). The CDR3 sequence is 13 residues long. CDR3 in amino acids: CASSPHGGNTIYF. The CDR3 DNA reads TGTGCCAGCAGTCCCCACGGGGGAAACACCATATATTTT.

Of note for this clone: Other DNA sequences in the sample encode the same CDR3. The CDR3 spells CASSRGNTIYF. The CDR3 DNA sequence: TGTGCCAGCTCCCGGGGGAACACCATATATTTT. The chain links TRBV6-5 to TRBJ1-3, with D tentatively TRBD1 (5 bases). The CDR3 consists of 11 residues. Trimming stripped 8 bases from V and 7 bases from J, with 9 bases between. Germline V CDR1 and CDR2: MNHEY, SVGAGI.

This clone was picked up a small number of times. The J gene is TRBJ2-5, the V gene TRBV7-9; D perhaps matches TRBD2 (7 bases). Germline CDR1 reads SEHNR; CDR2 reads FQNEAQ (reference sequence). V was clipped by 7 bases and J by 2 bases, with 17 bases between them. The CDR3 is 15 amino acids. The CDR3 region is CASTPRGAAQETQYF. The DNA for the CDR3 is TGTGCCAGCACCCCCCGGGGGGCGGCACAAGAGACCCAGTACTTC.

This clone was seen just once. The chain joins TRBV27 to TRBJ1-5; no firm D call. The ends were cut back, 8 bases at V and 2 bases at J, with 13 bases in the middle. CDR1 MNHEY and CDR2 SMNVEV come from the germline V gene (reference sequence). The CDR3 totals 14 residues. The CDR3 protein is CASRPDLGNQPQHF. The CDR3 coding sequence is TGTGCCAGCCGACCAGACTTGGGCAATCAGCCCCAGCATTTT.

This clone was counted only a few times. For the CDR3, the DNA is TGCGCCAGCAGCTTACAGGGGGTAGCTGGAAACACCATATATTTT. Translating gives CASSLQGVAGNTIYF. The V call is TRBV5-1, the J call TRBJ1-3; TRBD1 matches at 8 bases. In germline, CDR1 is SGHRS, CDR2 YFSETQ. The CDR3 covers 15 residues. Trimming removed 2 bases from V and 2 bases from J; junction bases left unmatched: 3.

The chain couples TRBV19 to TRBJ1-2, with TRBD1 matching 7 bases. Germline values: CDR1 LNHDA, CDR2 SQIVND (reference sequence). V lost 7 bases to trimming and J lost 2 bases; unmatched junction nucleotides: 13. This CDR3 has 16 residues. The CDR3 bases are TGTGCCAGTACAACGCTAAAGACAGGGAAGAACTATGGCTACACCTTC. It codes for CASTTLKTGKNYGYTF.

The gene calls are TRBV19 and TRBJ1-1, with D uncertain. The length of the CDR3 is 16 residues. Germline V gives CDR1 LNHDA, CDR2 SQIVND (reference sequence). Trimming took off 3 bases at V and 0 bases at J, with 14 bases between the two ends. CDR3 region: CASSISFGVMNTEAFF. Written as DNA, the CDR3 is TGTGCCAGTAGTATTTCCTTTGGAGTCATGAACACTGAAGCTTTCTTT.

The V and J genes are TRBV10-2 and TRBJ1-1, with D hard to call. The length of the CDR3 is 13 residues. Between the trimmed V and J ends, which lost 6 bases and 4 bases, there was a span of 12 bases. CDR1 is WSHSY, CDR2 SAAADI, per germline. The CDR3 DNA follows: TGCGCCAGCAGCTTGAGGGTGGGCACTGAAGCTTTCTTT. Its protein is CASSLRVGTEAFF.

The genes are TRBV19 and TRBJ1-5; D is perhaps TRBD1 (6 bases). The CDR3 loop spans 14 amino acids. Germline CDR1 LNHDA, CDR2 SQIVND (reference sequence). Trimming took 8 bases from V and 1 from J, leaving 12 bases between them. The DNA of the CDR3 is TGTGCCAGTGAGGGACATCTCAGCAATCAGCCCCAGCATTTT. Amino acid sequence: CASEGHLSNQPQHF.

The chain couples TRBV27 to TRBJ2-1, with TRBD2 matching 9 bases. This CDR3 is built from 15 residues. Trimming cost V 4 bases and J 9 bases; bases outside gene matches: 10. The germline CDR1 and CDR2 sequences are MNHEY and SMNVEV (reference sequence). The CDR3 region has the DNA TGTGCCAGCAGTTCGGGACTAGCACGGACAAGTGAGCAGTTCTTC. This codes for CASSSGLARTSEQFF.

V is TRBV24-1 and J is TRBJ1-2, with 7 bases aligning to TRBD1. V dropped 7 bases and J dropped 4; count of bases not matched to a gene: 2. The CDR3 runs to 12 residues. Germline lookup yields CDR1 KGHDR and CDR2 SFDVKD. The CDR3 sequence: CATSPGGYGYTF. Written as DNA, the CDR3 is TGTGCCACCAGCCCAGGGGGCTATGGCTACACCTTC.

Points on this clone: One end of the junction does not line up with germline, which may come from a read error. Here the CDR3 reads CASSLAFGLANTGELFF. DNA of the CDR3: TGTGCTAGCAGCTTGGCGTTTGGGCTGGCGAACACCGGGGAGCTGTTTTTT. The chain couples TRBV7-7 to TRBJ2-2; D uncertain. The CDR3 is made up of 17 amino acids. Germline CDR1 and CDR2: SSHAT and FNYEAQ (reference sequence).

This clone has just a few counts. The rearrangement joins TRBV7-9 to TRBJ2-3; TRBD2 matches at 8 bases. CDR1 and CDR2 from the germline V gene are SEHNR and FQNEAQ (reference sequence). With 2 bases clipped from V and 3 bases from J, the junction kept 7 bases outside the gene matches. CDR3 length equals 16 residues. The CDR3 protein is CASSLRSGRGTDTQYF. CDR3 sequence (DNA): TGTGCCAGCAGCTTAAGGAGCGGGAGAGGGACAGATACGCAGTATTTT.

This sequence joins TRBV18 and TRBJ1-5; D is unclear. The CDR3 totals 16 residues. The V end was cut by 1 base, the J end by 2 bases, with 12 bases between. Germline CDR1 is KGHSH and CDR2 is LQKENI. CDR3 region: CASSPQSFRGNQPQHF. CDR3 sequence (DNA): TGTGCCAGCTCACCACAGTCCTTCCGGGGCAATCAGCCCCAGCATTTT.

On this clone: This may come from a read error, since a much larger clone is one base off. This CDR3 is CATRNNRDRGGDEQFF. DNA for the CDR3: TGTGCCACCAGAAACAACCGGGACAGGGGGGGCGATGAGCAGTTCTTC. The chain has TRBV28 and TRBJ2-1; TRBD1 matches at 11 bases. V was pared by 10 bases and J by 8 bases, with 16 bases of the junction left unmatched. Germline loops: CDR1 MDHEN, CDR2 SYDVKM. CDR3 size: 16 residues.

This chain joins TRBV15 and TRBJ2-5; TRBD2 is a possible D gene (5 bases). CDR3 length: 14 residues. Per germline, CDR1 LNHNV and CDR2 YYDKDF (reference sequence). Trimming shortened V by 1 base and J by 5 bases, and 11 bases separated the two germline ends. The CDR3 is CATSRVRGWETQYF. The CDR3 region has the DNA TGTGCCACCAGCAGAGTTCGGGGATGGGAGACCCAGTACTTC. Using reference TRBV15 and TRBJ2-5 for the parts outside the CDR3, the full variable domain is DAMVIQNPRYQVTQFGKPVTLSCSQTLNHNVMYWYQQKSSQAPKLLFHYYDKDFNNEADTPDNFQSRRPNTSFCFLDIRSPGLGDTAMYLCATSRVRGWETQYFGPGTRLLVL.

The V and J genes are TRBV2 and TRBJ2-6, with D hard to call. The CDR3 runs to 15 residues. Germline V CDR1 and CDR2: SNHLY, FYNNEI. V was cut by 3 bases and J by 0 bases, with 6 bases left in between. The CDR3 spells CASSERASGANVLTF. For the CDR3, the DNA is TGTGCCAGCAGTGAGCGTGCCTCTGGGGCCAACGTCCTGACTTTC.

The chain recombines TRBV6-6 with TRBJ2-2, with D possibly being TRBD2 (5 bases). CDR3 size: 14 residues. The germline V gene encodes CDR1 MNHNY and CDR2 SVGAGI (reference sequence). V was cut by 5 bases and J by 5 bases, with 12 bases left in between. CDR3 DNA: TGTGCCAGCAGTCCGGGATATCAAACCGGGGAGCTGTTTTTT. Amino acid sequence: CASSPGYQTGELFF.

The V gene is TRBV28, the J gene TRBJ2-7; no definite D call. The CDR3 extends over 11 amino acids. The ends were cut back, 8 bases at V and 2 bases at J, with 7 bases in the middle. Germline lookup yields CDR1 MDHEN and CDR2 SYDVKM. CDR3 nucleotides: TGTGCCAGCGGAGCGCCCTACGAGCAGTACTTC. Encoded protein: CASGAPYEQYF.

This clone has at least ten counts. This sequence joins TRBV19 and TRBJ2-7; D call uncertain. This CDR3 is 13 amino acids long. CDR1 and CDR2 from the germline V gene are LNHDA and SQIVND (reference sequence). V lost 1 base, J lost 4 bases, and 8 bases lay in between. The CDR3 nucleotides read TGTGCCAGTAGTATAGGACACGGTTACGAGCAGTACTTC. Residues: CASSIGHGYEQYF. Full variable domain (remainder filled in from reference TRBV19 and TRBJ2-7): DGGITQSPKYLFRKEGQNVTLSCEQNLNHDAMYWYRQDPGQGLRLIYYSQIVNDFQKGDIAEGYSVSREKKESFPLTVTSAQKNPTAFYLCASSIGHGYEQYFGPGTRLTVT.

This chain joins TRBV6-2 or TRBV6-3 and TRBJ1-5; D gene uncertain. V lost 4 bases and J lost 4, with 11 bases in between. The germline V gene encodes CDR1 MNHEY and CDR2 SVGEGT. The CDR3 contains 14 residues. CDR3 in DNA: TGTGCCAGCAGTTTTACAACCAGGAATCAGCCCCAGCATTTT. Translation gives CASSFTTRNQPQHF.

This clone was counted a single time. The genes are TRBV1 and TRBJ1-6; TRBD1 is the table's D call and was not checked against the DNA. TRBV1 is annotated as a pseudogene. The CDR3 covers 21 residues. The CDR3 sequence is CTSSQDCRDRGREGRSSPLHF. As DNA, the CDR3 is TGCACCAGCAGCCAAGATTGTCGGGACAGGGGAAGGGAGGGGAGGAGTTCACCCCTCCACTTT.

V gene TRBV20-1 combines with J gene TRBJ2-1; a possible D gene is TRBD2 (5 bases). Trimming took off 3 bases at V and 8 bases at J, with 14 bases between the two ends. Germline V CDR1 and CDR2: DFQATT, SNEGSKA (reference sequence). This CDR3 has 13 residues. CDR3 nucleotide sequence: TGCAGTGCTAGTGGCGGGTTTAGCGATGAGCAGTTCTTC. Encoded protein: CSASGGFSDEQFF.